By sample share, the clone carrying this T cell receptor (beta chain) is medium-sized. CDR1 and CDR2 from the germline V gene are SGHDN and FVKESK. Trimming at V came to 0 bases and at J to 0 bases, leaving 7 bases not matched to a gene. CDR3 length equals 18 residues. The data derive from a study of early T cells in non-severe SARS-CoV-2 infection. Individual cDNA molecules received unique molecular identifiers. Using its own MiXCR run on the 5' RACE reads, TCRdb lists one record per CDR3 protein. Of tens of thousands of distinct CDR3 sequences listed, around 4% are singletons. The rearrangement links TRBV14 to TRBJ2-2, with 7 positions matching TRBD1. Input material: whole blood. The receptor's source is an adult who was a healthcare worker with PCR-confirmed SARS-CoV-2 infection or an uninfected control (not recorded which). This chain's CDR3 is CASSQEFRDRANTGELFF. CDR3 DNA sequence: TGTGCCAGCAGCCAAGAATTCCGGGACAGAGCGAACACCGGGGAGCTGTTTTTT.